This TCR beta chain was captured in a study of shared clonotypes between healthy human individuals. Whole-study context: Researchers drew samples from a couple of women and three men aged 18 to 49.

Per germline, CDR1 MNHEY and CDR2 SVGAGI. Trimming stripped 4 bases from V and 7 bases from J, with 13 bases between. This CDR3 comprises 14 residues. Positively selected for CCR7, the CD45RO-negative cells used as naive CD8 cells excluded terminally differentiated effector memory CD45RA+ cells. Each subset's genomic DNA was split evenly across several immunoSEQ plates. Each PCR replicate from the sorted subsets contained 150 to 250 ng DNA, which is about 30,000 T cell genomes. Libraries were prepared by immunoSEQ multiplex PCR; TCRdb keeps only in-frame clonotypes and omits some of them. Here the sample spans 2 million or so clones, less than 95% being singletons.

Sequencing was carried out using naive CD8+ T cells sorted from blood. The receptor's source is a man aged 18 to 30 in good health. The chain is built from TRBV6-5 and TRBJ1-4, with D perhaps TRBD1 (5 bases). The CDR3 loop is CASSSPGGGEKLFF. The DNA for the CDR3 is TGTGCCAGCAGTTCCCCGGGGGGGGGTGAAAAACTGTTTTTT.